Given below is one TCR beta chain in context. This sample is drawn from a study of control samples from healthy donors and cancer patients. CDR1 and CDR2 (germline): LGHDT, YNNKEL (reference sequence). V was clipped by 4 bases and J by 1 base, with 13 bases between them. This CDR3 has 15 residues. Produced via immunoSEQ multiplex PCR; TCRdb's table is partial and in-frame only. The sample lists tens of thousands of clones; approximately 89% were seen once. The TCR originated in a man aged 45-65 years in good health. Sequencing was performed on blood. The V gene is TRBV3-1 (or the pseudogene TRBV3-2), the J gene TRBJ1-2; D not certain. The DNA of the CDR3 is TGTGCCAGCAGCCCTTTGGTGGCATATAACTATGGCTACACCTTC. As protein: CASSPLVAYNYGYTF.